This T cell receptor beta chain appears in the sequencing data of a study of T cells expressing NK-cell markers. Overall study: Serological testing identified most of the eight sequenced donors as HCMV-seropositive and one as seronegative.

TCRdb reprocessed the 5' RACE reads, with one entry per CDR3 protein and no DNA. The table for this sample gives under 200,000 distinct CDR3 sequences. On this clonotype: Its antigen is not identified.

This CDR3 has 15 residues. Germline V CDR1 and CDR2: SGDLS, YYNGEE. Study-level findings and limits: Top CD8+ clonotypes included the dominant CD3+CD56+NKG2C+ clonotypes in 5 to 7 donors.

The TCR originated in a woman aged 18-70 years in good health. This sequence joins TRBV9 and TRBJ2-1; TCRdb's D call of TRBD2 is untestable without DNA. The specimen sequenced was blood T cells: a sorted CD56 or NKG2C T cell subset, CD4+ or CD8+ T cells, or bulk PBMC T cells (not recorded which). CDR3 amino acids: CASSDPGLITNEQFF.